This T cell receptor (beta chain) was sequenced in a study of T cell responses to AZD1222 COVID-19 vaccine. This CDR3 has 14 residues. The germline V and J ends were trimmed by 1 base and 8 bases, with 14 bases remaining between them. CDR1 and CDR2 from the germline V gene are SGHTA and FQGNSA. TCRdb's table, derived via immunoSEQ multiplex PCR, lists solely in-frame clones and lacks some. Of about 140,000 clones in the sample, around 90% were seen once. For this clone: Its antigen remains unknown.

Notes on the study in general: Clonal diversity was possibly underestimated; the donors were predominantly white British and more often female. Unmutated variant regions are reportedly the target of nearly half of TCRs that are spike-specific.

The sequence derives from an adult in good health. The chain uses TRBV7-2 and TRBJ1-2; tentative D call: TRBD1 (5 bases). Sequenced material: peripheral blood, taken on day 0 of AZD1222 vaccination. The DNA for the CDR3 is TGTGCCAGCAGCTTAGGTCTAACAGGAGGGGGCTACACCTTC. Protein: CASSLGLTGGGYTF.